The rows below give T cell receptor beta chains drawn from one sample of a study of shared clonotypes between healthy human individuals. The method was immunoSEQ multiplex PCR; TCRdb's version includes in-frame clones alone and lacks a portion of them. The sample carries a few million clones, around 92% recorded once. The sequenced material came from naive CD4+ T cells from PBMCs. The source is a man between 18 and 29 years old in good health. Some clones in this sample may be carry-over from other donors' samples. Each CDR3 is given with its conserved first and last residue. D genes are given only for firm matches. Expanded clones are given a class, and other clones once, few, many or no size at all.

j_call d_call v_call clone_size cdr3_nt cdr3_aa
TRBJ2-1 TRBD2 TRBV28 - TGTGCCAGCAGTTCCCCTAGCGGGAGCCCCCTCAATGAGCAGTTCTTC CASSSPSGSPLNEQFF
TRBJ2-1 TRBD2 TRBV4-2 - TGTGCCAGCAGCCAAGAAACTAGCGGGAGCTCAAGGGAGCAGTTCTTC CASSQETSGSSREQFF
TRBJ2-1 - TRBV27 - TGTGCCAGCAGTTTATCTTCGCGTCGTGATCGGGAGCAGTTCTTC CASSLSSRRDREQFF
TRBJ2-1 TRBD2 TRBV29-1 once TGCAGCGCTCAGCGGGACCGAACTACATACGATGAGCAGTTCTTC CSAQRDRTTYDEQFF
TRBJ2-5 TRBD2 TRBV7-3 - TGTGCCAGCAGCTTATCTGGAGCGGGAGTTGGCGAGACCCAGTACTTC CASSLSGAGVGETQYF
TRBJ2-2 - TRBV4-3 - TGCGCCAGCAGCCAGTCCGGACAGCCGATTAACACCGGGGAGCTGTTTTTT CASSQSGQPINTGELFF
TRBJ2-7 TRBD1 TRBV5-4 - TGTGCCAGCAGCTCATCTTCTAGACAGGGGACGGACGAGCAGTACTTC CASSSSSRQGTDEQYF
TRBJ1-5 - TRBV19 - TGTGCCAGTAGTATATCGGCCCGGGGGCAAGGGCAGCCCCAGCATTTT CASSISARGQGQPQHF
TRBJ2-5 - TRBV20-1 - TGCAGTGCTAGAGATGTTGAGACCCAGTACTTC CSARDVETQYF
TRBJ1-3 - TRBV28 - TGTGCCAGCAGTTTAATGGGGGCTGGAAACACCATATATTTT CASSLMGAGNTIYF
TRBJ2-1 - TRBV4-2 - TGTGCCAGCAGCCAAGATCTGGGGGAATACAATGAGCAGTTCTTC CASSQDLGEYNEQFF
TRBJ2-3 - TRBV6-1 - TGTGCCAGCAGTGATAAGAGGGGGTGGAATACAGATACGCAGTATTTT CASSDKRGWNTDTQYF
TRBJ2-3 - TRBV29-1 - TGCAGCGTCAAACAGGTTTTTACAGATACGCAGTATTTT CSVKQVFTDTQYF
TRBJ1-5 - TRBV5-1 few TGCGCCAGCAGCTTGGAGGGCAGTAGCAATCAGCCCCAGCATTTT CASSLEGSSNQPQHF
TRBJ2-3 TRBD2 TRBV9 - TGTGCCAGCAGCGCCACTAGCGGGGGGGATACGCAGTATTTT CASSATSGGDTQYF
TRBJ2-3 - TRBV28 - TGTGCCAGCAGTCCCCCCGGGAGTAGAGCAGATACGCAGTATTTT CASSPPGSRADTQYF
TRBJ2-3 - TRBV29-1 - TGCAGCGTTAGCACAGGTACAGATACGCAGTATTTT CSVSTGTDTQYF
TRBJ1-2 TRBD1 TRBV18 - TGTGCCAGCTCTATCGGACAGGGCGATGGCTACACCTTC CASSIGQGDGYTF
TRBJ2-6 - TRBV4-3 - TGCGCCAGCAGCCAAGAGAACAGGGTGGGAGGGGCCAACGTCCTGACTTTC CASSQENRVGGANVLTF
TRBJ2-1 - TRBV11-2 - TGTGCCAGCAGCTTAGTAGGGAGGTACAATGAGCAGTTCTTC CASSLVGRYNEQFF
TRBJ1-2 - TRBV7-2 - TGTGCCAGCAGCTTAGAGCCGACGGTAGTACCTTATGGCTACACCTTC CASSLEPTVVPYGYTF
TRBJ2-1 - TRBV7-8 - TGTGCCAGCAGCCCAGGGCCTGCTAGCGATGAGCAGTTCTTC CASSPGPASDEQFF
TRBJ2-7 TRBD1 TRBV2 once TGTGCCAGCAGTGATCGACCGGGACAGAGCTCCTACGAGCAGTACTTC CASSDRPGQSSYEQYF
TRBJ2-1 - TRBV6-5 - TGTGCCAGCAGCCGTGGTCCGCACAATGAGCAGTTCTTC CASSRGPHNEQFF
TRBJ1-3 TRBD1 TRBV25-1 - TGTGCCAGCAGTGAAGTGACAGGGGGCTCCAACACCATATATTTT CASSEVTGGSNTIYF
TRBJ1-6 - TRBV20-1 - TGCAGTGTTATGACGGACTCCCCCCTCCACTTT CSVMTDSPLHF
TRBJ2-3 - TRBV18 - TGTGCCAGCTCCCCTCTAGGGGCGGCAGATACGCAGTATTTT CASSPLGAADTQYF
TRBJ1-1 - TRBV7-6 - TGTGCCAGCAGCTTTGGGACTTTTATTCGGGACACTGAAGCTTTCTTT CASSFGTFIRDTEAFF
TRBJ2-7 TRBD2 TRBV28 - TGTGCCAGCAGTTTTCATGGCGGGAGCTACGAGCAGTACTTC CASSFHGGSYEQYF
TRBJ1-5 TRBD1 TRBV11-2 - TGTGCCAGCAGCCCGGGACAGGTCGCTCAGCCCCAGCATTTT CASSPGQVAQPQHF
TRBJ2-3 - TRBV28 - TGTGCCAGCATTGCAAGTCCCGGGACAACACTTTCTAGCACAGATACGCAGTATTTT CASIASPGTTLSSTDTQYF
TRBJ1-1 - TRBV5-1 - TGCGCCAGCAGCTTGGTTAGGGGCGGGGGAACTGAAGCTTTCTTT CASSLVRGGGTEAFF
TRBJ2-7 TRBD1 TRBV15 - TGTGCCACCCAAGGGGGCAGAACCTACGAGCAGTACTTC CATQGGRTYEQYF
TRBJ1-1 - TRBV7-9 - TGTGCCAGCAGCTTCGGGGGCGCGAGTACTGAAGCTTTCTTT CASSFGGASTEAFF
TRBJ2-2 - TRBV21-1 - TGTGCCAGCAGCAAAGTTCCGGGCCCTTACGGCACCGGGGAGCTGTTTTTT CASSKVPGPYGTGELFF
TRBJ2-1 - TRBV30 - TGTGCCTGGGGTGGGGGCGGCTCCTACAATGAGCAGTTCTTC CAWGGGGSYNEQFF
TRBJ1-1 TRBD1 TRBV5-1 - TGCGCCAGCAGCTATTTTTCTACAGGGGGCACCATGAACACTGAAGCTTTCTTT CASSYFSTGGTMNTEAFF
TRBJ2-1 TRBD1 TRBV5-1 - TGCGCCAGCAGCGGGACAGGCGACCTCTTAGAGCAGTTCTTC CASSGTGDLLEQFF
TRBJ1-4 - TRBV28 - TGTGCCAGCAGTTCCCACGGGGCCGGTCTGTTTTTT CASSSHGAGLFF
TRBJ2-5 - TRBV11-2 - TGTGCCAGCAGCCAACCGGAGACCCAGTACTTC CASSQPETQYF
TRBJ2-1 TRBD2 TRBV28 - TGTGCCAGCAGCTCTGTTGGCGGGGGGTACTACAATGAGCAGTTCTTC CASSSVGGGYYNEQFF
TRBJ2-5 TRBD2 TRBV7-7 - TGTGCCAGCAGCTCGGGACTAGCGGGAGGGACAGAGACCCAGTACTTC CASSSGLAGGTETQYF
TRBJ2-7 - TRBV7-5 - TGTTTCGGGGGAATTCGGCGGTACTTC CFGGIRRYF
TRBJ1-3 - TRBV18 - TGTGCCAGCTCGACCGGACAGTCAGCCACTGGAAACACCATATATTTT CASSTGQSATGNTIYF
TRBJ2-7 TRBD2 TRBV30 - TGTGCCTGGAGTCGGGGCGGGAGGGCCCGGTCCTACGAGCAGTACTTC CAWSRGGRARSYEQYF
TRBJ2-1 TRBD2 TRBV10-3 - TGTGCCATCAGTGAGCCCGGGCTAGCGGGAGAACTTTACAATGAGCAGTTCTTC CAISEPGLAGELYNEQFF
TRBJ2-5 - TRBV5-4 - TGTGCCAGCAGCTCTTGGACCCTCGATCCGGTACAAGAGACCCAGTACTTC CASSSWTLDPVQETQYF
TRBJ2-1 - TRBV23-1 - TGCGCCAGCAGTCACATCCGGGACTTTTTTTTTCCCAAAAATGAGCAGTTCTTC CASSHIRDFFFPKNEQFF